This T cell receptor (beta chain) is drawn from a study of cytotoxic CD8 clonotypes in ibrutinib-treated CLL. In the study overall: Samples averaged roughly 280,000 productive templates and just under 95,000 productive rearrangements.

Germline values: CDR1 SNHLY, CDR2 FYNNEI. CDR3 size: 10 residues. Trimming pared 7 bases from V and 10 bases from J, leaving 8 bases between. To note about this clone: Its antigen remains unidentified.

Data came from immunoSEQ multiplex PCR; TCRdb stores just in-frame clones and leaves some out. The data show around 250,000 clones, 70% seen once. Whole-study findings and limits: Baseline levels of clonality went above those of age-matched healthy donors and moved with circulating CD8+ T-cell counts.

The gene calls are TRBV2 and TRBJ2-1; the D is unclear. This receptor was taken from a human donor with chronic lymphocytic leukemia. The input for sequencing was PBMCs, taken after 24 months of ibrutinib treatment. The CDR3 region has the DNA TGTGCCAGCAAGGATCTAGAGCAGTTCTTC. This codes for CASKDLEQFF.